This entry describes one T cell receptor (beta chain). This sample stems from a study of blood T cell repertoires in COVID-19. Study-level information: PBMCs, B-cell-depleted T cells, or T cells were the source of the cDNA or gDNA that made up the material.

This CDR3 spans 14 amino acids. Trimming removed 5 bases at V and 0 bases at J, with 10 bases between. Per the germline V gene, CDR1 is SEHNR and CDR2 is FQNEAQ (reference sequence). Authors' analysis steps: From reference gene primer amplification, estimates of nucleated cell counts were derived. Some clones are missing from TCRdb's copy, which holds only in-frame ones; the method was immunoSEQ multiplex PCR. That table gives V, J and clone size, and the DNA gave D and trimming. The table shows about 230,000 clones, with approximately 82% occurring only once. The chain links TRBV7-9 to TRBJ1-1; D is undetermined. The specimen sequenced was peripheral blood. This TCR was sampled from an older woman with active or convalescent COVID-19. The CDR3 DNA is TGTGCCAGCAGCCCACAGTACATGAACACTGAAGCTTTCTTT. Its protein is CASSPQYMNTEAFF.